The 10 T cell receptor beta chains presented below share a single source sample, sequenced in a study of T-cell reconstitution after alpha-beta-depleted transplantation in children (dated by TCRdb to the mid-2010s). Explained via the paper, the treatment or condition label denotes: allogeneic hematopoietic cell transplantation with graft depleted of TCRalphabeta T cells and CD19 B cells. The method behind the library was PCR. Data came from an Illumina HiSeq 2500. Molecular barcoding was employed in the preparation of TCR libraries, with unique molecular identifiers being used to normalize TCRbeta repertoire quantification. In-frame beta chains were kept once TCRdb had trimmed the public reads at Q25 with fastp and called clones with MiXCR. Identical CDR3 protein sequences are pooled into one entry, listed with their most common genes and DNA. The sample contains about 220,000 distinct CDR3 sequences, over 15% of them found a single time. Together, the top ten hold around 44% of the sample.

The source material was PBMCs, mostly from graft donor cells, sampled 360 days after TCRalphabeta/CD19-depleted stem cell transplant. These receptors originate from a male patient between 2 and 10 years old who had a stem cell transplant for acute lymphoblastic leukemia, so the T cells may come from the graft donor.

This clonotype has a handful of counts. The rearrangement links TRBV12-3 or TRBV12-4 to TRBJ1-6; D ambiguous. V was cut by 3 bases and J by 6 bases, with 18 bases left in between. The CDR3 consists of 17 residues. The CDR3 sequence is CASSLALVFRGNSPLHF. Here the CDR3 DNA reads TGTGCCAGCAGTTTGGCCCTTGTGTTTCGTGGTAATTCACCCCTCCACTTT.

CDR3 coding DNA: TGTGCCAGCAGCCCTACGACAGGAAAATACACTGAAGCTTTCTTT. Translation gives CASSPTTGKYTEAFF. The chain uses TRBV5-6 and TRBJ1-1; D possibly corresponds to TRBD1 (6 bases). From germline, CDR1 is SGHDT and CDR2 YYEEEE. V lost 4 bases and J 3 bases, leaving 16 bases between the germline ends. This CDR3 is 15 amino acids long.

The chain employs TRBV10-3 and TRBJ1-2, with D uncertain. V was trimmed by 10 bases and J by 0 bases, leaving 18 bases between them. The CDR3 loop spans 15 amino acids. Germline V gene lookup returns CDR1 ENHRY and CDR2 SYGVKD. CDR3 sequence: CATLISRTANYGYTF. CDR3 DNA: TGTGCCACCCTAATATCTCGGACTGCTAACTATGGCTACACCTTC.

The rearrangement joins TRBV30 to TRBJ2-3; no reliable D call. Trimming took off 4 bases at V and 3 bases at J, with 8 bases between the two ends. The germline CDR1 and CDR2 sequences are GTSNPN and SVGIG (reference sequence). The CDR3 sequence is 12 residues long. CDR3 in amino acids: CAWNQETDTQYF. The CDR3 DNA is TGTGCCTGGAATCAGGAAACAGATACGCAGTATTTT.

The V call is TRBV24-1, the J call TRBJ2-1, with D uncertain. With 4 bases removed from V and 4 bases from J, the gap between germline ends came to 16 bases. CDR1 and CDR2 (germline): KGHDR, SFDVKD. The CDR3 is 16 amino acids. The CDR3 protein is CATSDPERPYYNEQFF. DNA of the CDR3: TGTGCCACCAGTGACCCTGAGAGGCCCTATTACAATGAGCAGTTCTTC.

The rearrangement links TRBV7-6 to TRBJ2-7, with D possibly matching TRBD1 (6 bases). From germline, CDR1 is SGHVS and CDR2 FNYEAQ. This CDR3 has 14 amino acids. V gave up 5 bases and J gave up 1 base, with 12 bases separating them. CDR3 region: CASSIRTESYEQYF. Here the CDR3 DNA reads TGTGCCAGCAGCATACGGACAGAGTCCTACGAGCAGTACTTC.

This clonotype appeared a few times. The rearrangement uses TRBV9 and TRBJ2-2; 11 positions agree with TRBD2. The CDR3 is 19 amino acids. The ends lost 0 bases at V and 3 bases at J; junction bases unmatched: 10. CDR1 and CDR2 from the germline V gene are SGDLS and YYNGEE. This CDR3 reads CASSVAPGLAEDYTGELFF. DNA of the CDR3: TGTGCCAGCAGCGTAGCCCCGGGACTAGCGGAGGACTACACCGGGGAGCTGTTTTTT.

The V call is TRBV12-3 or TRBV12-4, the J call TRBJ2-7; TRBD1 agrees at 8 bases. The CDR3 totals 14 residues. V lost 9 bases, J lost 2 bases, and 9 bases stayed unmatched. The CDR3 DNA is TGTGCCAGTGGGGGGACAGGCGAACCCTACGAGCAGTACTTC. This sequence encodes CASGGTGEPYEQYF.

The CDR3: CSARGALAGGGNNEQFF. As DNA, the CDR3 is TGCAGTGCTAGAGGAGCCCTAGCCGGCGGCGGAAACAATGAGCAGTTCTTC. This rearrangement joins TRBV20-1 to TRBJ2-1, with D perhaps matching TRBD2 (5 bases). Germline V gene lookup returns CDR1 DFQATT and CDR2 SNEGSKA (reference sequence). The CDR3 covers 17 residues. Trimming took off 1 base at V and 5 bases at J, with 21 bases between the two ends.

This clonotype came up a few times. The CDR3 reads CASSYGDIGIYGYTF. The CDR3 bases are TGTGCCAGCAGTTACGGGGATATAGGGATTTATGGCTACACCTTC. V and J are TRBV6-5 and TRBJ1-2; the D is unclear. The CDR3 extends over 15 amino acids. From germline, CDR1 is MNHEY and CDR2 SVGAGI. Trimming cost V 2 bases and J 5 bases, with 15 bases left between them.